This T cell receptor beta chain was sequenced for a study of blood T cell repertoires in COVID-19. The wider study: The United States, Italy and Spain were the sources of the acute and convalescent COVID-19 samples. From T cells, B-cell-depleted T cells, or PBMCs came the material, which was cDNA or gDNA.

The germline gives CDR1 MGHDK, CDR2 SYGVNS. V was clipped by 5 bases and J by 0 bases; unmatched bases: 7. This CDR3 region has 16 residues. Original analysis: Amplifying reference gene primers gave estimates of nucleated cell counts. Here immunoSEQ multiplex PCR was the method, and the copy in TCRdb shows in-frame clones only, minus some. That table gives V, J and clone size, and the DNA gave D and trimming. Of 60,000 to 65,000 clones listed, more than 80% are singletons. Sequenced sample: peripheral blood. The chain has TRBV25-1 and TRBJ2-1, with 7 bases identical to TRBD2. The clonotype comes from a human donor with active COVID-19. The donor label of this sample is uncertain. The CDR3, as DNA: TGTGCCAGCAGTAGAGGGGCTAGCGGCTCCTACAATGAGCAGTTCTTC. Its protein is CASSRGASGSYNEQFF.